This paragraph covers one T cell receptor beta chain sequence. One Seattle source followed patients from active infection through their disease course. The entry originates in a study of blood T cell repertoires in COVID-19. The overall study: From T cells, B-cell-depleted T cells, or PBMCs came the material, which was cDNA or gDNA.

The germline V gene has CDR1 SGHVS and CDR2 FNYEAQ. This CDR3 has 16 residues. Trimming removed 5 bases from V and 7 bases from J; junction bases left unmatched: 14. Per the authors' pipeline: Amplification of reference gene primers provided the estimated nucleated cell counts. Sequenced by immunoSEQ multiplex PCR; TCRdb stores in-frame clones only, minus some. V, J and clone size are taken as reported in that table, and D and trimming were inferred from the DNA itself. The sample lists about 250,000 clones, around 89% occurring once. The sequence derives from a woman aged 25 to 45 with COVID-19, enrolled during active disease. This sequence joins TRBV7-6 and TRBJ1-2, with 9 positions matching TRBD1. Sequencing input: peripheral blood. CDR3 sequence (DNA): TGTGCCAGCAGCCAGAACTCCCGGGACAGGGCCTTTGGCTACACCTTC. It translates to CASSQNSRDRAFGYTF.